These 14 T cell receptor beta chains originate from one sample sequenced in a study of cytomegalovirus exposure and HLA in healthy donors. The PCR contained 60 Vbeta and 13 Jbeta primers. Sequencing was performed with immunoSEQ multiplex PCR; in TCRdb, only in-frame clones are kept and a portion is missing. Of about 210,000 clones in the sample, more than 75% are singletons; the top ten hold roughly 3.6%. The sample consisted of PBMCs. The receptors shown here come from a man aged 40-50 years in good health and CMV-seropositive.

This chain connects TRBV18 to TRBJ2-1; 9 nucleotides align to TRBD2. There are 15 residues in the CDR3. J lost 4 bases, V lost 2 bases, and 3 bases had no gene match. The germline CDR1 and CDR2 sequences are KGHSH and LQKENI. CDR3 nucleotides: TGTGCCAGCTCACCAGTGAGCGGGGGGTACAATGAGCAGTTCTTC. It translates to CASSPVSGGYNEQFF.

CDR3 sequence (DNA): TGTGCCACCAGCAGAGATCTTAGCGGGGGATACGAGCAGTACTTC. It encodes CATSRDLSGGYEQYF. The chain joins TRBV15 to TRBJ2-7, with TRBD2 matching 9 bases. The ends lost 0 bases at V and 4 bases at J; junction bases unmatched: 4. From germline, CDR1 is LNHNV and CDR2 YYDKDF (reference sequence). The CDR3 is made up of 15 amino acids.

This clone was detected only a few times. The V gene is TRBV19, the J gene TRBJ2-2; D is unclear. V was clipped by 4 bases and J by 4 bases, with 10 bases between them. The CDR3 contains 14 residues. CDR1 is LNHDA and CDR2 is SQIVND in the germline V gene (reference sequence). The CDR3 region has the DNA TGTGCCAGTAGTAGCCAGGTTTTCACCGGGGAGCTGTTTTTT. This codes for CASSSQVFTGELFF.

The V and J genes are TRBV5-1 and TRBJ2-3; maybe TRBD2 (5 bases). The V gene's germline CDR1 is SGHRS and CDR2 YFSETQ. The V and J ends lost 2 bases and 0 bases respectively, with 7 bases between them. The CDR3 contains 14 residues. Here the CDR3 DNA reads TGCGCCAGCAGCTTTCGCGGGAGCACAGATACGCAGTATTTT. Its protein is CASSFRGSTDTQYF. Supplemented by reference TRBV5-1 and TRBJ2-3, the full variable domain reads KAGVTQTPRYLIKTRGQQVTLSCSPISGHRSVSWYQQTPGQGLQFLFEYFSETQRNKGNFPGRFSGRQFSNSRSEMNVSTLELGDSALYLCASSFRGSTDTQYFGPGTRLTVL.

The chain uses TRBV5-1 and TRBJ2-1; D may be TRBD2 (6 bases). The germline CDR1 and CDR2 sequences are SGHRS and YFSETQ. There are 12 residues in the CDR3. Trimming removed 5 bases at V and 8 bases at J, with 11 bases between. This chain's CDR3 is CASRGEVDEQFF. For the CDR3, the DNA is TGCGCCAGCAGAGGGGAGGTGGATGAGCAGTTCTTC. Full variable domain (missing parts from reference TRBV5-1 and TRBJ2-1): KAGVTQTPRYLIKTRGQQVTLSCSPISGHRSVSWYQQTPGQGLQFLFEYFSETQRNKGNFPGRFSGRQFSNSRSEMNVSTLELGDSALYLCASRGEVDEQFFGPGTRLTVL.

The chain employs TRBV9 and TRBJ2-2; 8 bases map to TRBD2. This CDR3 comprises 16 residues. V dropped 0 bases and J dropped 7; count of bases not matched to a gene: 8. Germline loops: CDR1 SGDLS, CDR2 YYNGEE. Here the CDR3 DNA reads TGTGCCAGCAGCGTAGTCCCGGGAGGGCCCGACGGGGAGCTGTTTTTT. Its translation is CASSVVPGGPDGELFF.

The chain links TRBV2 to TRBJ2-5, with 14 positions matching TRBD2. Trimming removed 10 bases from V and 4 bases from J; junction bases left unmatched: 2. This CDR3 is 13 amino acids long. Germline lookup yields CDR1 SNHLY and CDR2 FYNNEI. The CDR3 coding sequence is TGTGCCATAGGGACTAGCGGGAGAGAGACCCAGTACTTC. Translation gives CAIGTSGRETQYF.

The chain uses TRBV27 and TRBJ1-2; 7 bases agree with TRBD1. CDR1 MNHEY and CDR2 SMNVEV come from the germline V gene (reference sequence). This CDR3 comprises 15 residues. The V segment lost 7 bases and the J segment 5 bases; nucleotides outside the gene matches: 13. The CDR3 DNA sequence: TGTGCCAGCACCTTTTCCTACGGACAGGAATATGGCTACACCTTC. Translated: CASTFSYGQEYGYTF.

Only a few counts were recorded for this clone. The V gene is TRBV29-1, the J gene TRBJ1-1; D is ambiguous. Germline loops: CDR1 SQVTM, CDR2 ANQGSEA. This CDR3 is built from 13 residues. V was shortened by 4 bases and J by 0 bases, with 9 bases between the two germline ends. The CDR3 region has the DNA TGCAGCGTTGTGGGAGACTTGAACACTGAAGCTTTCTTT. It translates to CSVVGDLNTEAFF.

This clone is a singleton in its sample. The genes are TRBV27 and TRBJ2-6; 7 bases align to TRBD2. The CDR3 loop spans 15 amino acids. Trimming took 6 bases from V and 1 from J; bases not matched to a gene: 3. Looked up from germline, CDR1 is MNHEY and CDR2 is SMNVEV (reference sequence). The CDR3 is CASRLGGSGANVLTF. The DNA of the CDR3 is TGTGCCAGCAGACTGGGGGGGTCTGGGGCCAACGTCCTGACTTTC.

This clone was found once. The chain uses TRBV7-2 and TRBJ1-5, with D unclear. The CDR3 contains 13 residues. Germline CDR1 is SGHTA and CDR2 is FQGNSA. V shed 1 base and J shed 7 bases, with 8 bases lying between them. CDR3 in DNA: TGTGCCAGCAGCTTAGATGGGAGCCAGCCCCAGCATTTT. Its protein product is CASSLDGSQPQHF.

CDR3 DNA: TGTGCCAGCAGCTCTACCCCGACAGGCTTGGGGGAAGAGACCCAGTACTTC. The encoded protein is CASSSTPTGLGEETQYF. The genes are TRBV7-6 and TRBJ2-5; D perhaps matches TRBD1 (6 bases). This CDR3 comprises 17 residues. Germline CDR1 reads SGHVS; CDR2 reads FNYEAQ. V was clipped by 4 bases and J by 3 bases, with 21 bases between them. The whole variable domain, filled in from reference TRBV7-6 and TRBJ2-5, reads GAGVSQSPRYKVTKRGQDVALRCDPISGHVSLYWYRQALGQGPEFLTYFNYEAQQDKSGLPNDRFSAERPEGSISTLTIQRTEQRDSAMYRCASSSTPTGLGEETQYFGPGTRLLVL.

V is TRBV7-7 and J is TRBJ2-1, with 9 bases aligning to TRBD2. This CDR3 contains 15 residues. Germline V CDR1 and CDR2: SSHAT, FNYEAQ (reference sequence). V was clipped by 5 bases and J by 4 bases; unmatched bases: 6. CDR3: CASSPLAGQYNEQFF. CDR3 nucleotides: TGTGCCAGCAGCCCCCTAGCGGGGCAATACAATGAGCAGTTCTTC.

V gene TRBV18 combines with J gene TRBJ2-5; TRBD2 aligns across 12 bases. Germline V gene data show CDR1 as KGHSH and CDR2 as LQKENI. The CDR3 length is 17 residues. The V segment lost 2 bases and the J segment 3 bases; nucleotides outside the gene matches: 7. The CDR3 sequence is CASSPATSGSGKETQYF. The CDR3 region has the DNA TGTGCCAGCTCACCAGCGACTAGCGGGAGCGGGAAAGAGACCCAGTACTTC.